Shown below are 26 T cell receptor beta chains from a single sample sequenced in a study of blood T cell repertoires in COVID-19. Data came from immunoSEQ multiplex PCR; TCRdb stores just in-frame clones and leaves some out. The data contain 250,000 to 300,000 clones, approximately 85% of them singletons. The sample comprised peripheral blood. The receptors were gathered from a woman younger than 45 with acute or convalescent COVID-19.

The J gene is TRBJ2-5, the V gene TRBV18; 13 bases line up with TRBD2. The V segment lost 5 bases and the J segment 5 bases; nucleotides outside the gene matches: 5. The germline V gene encodes CDR1 KGHSH and CDR2 LQKENI. The CDR3 totals 15 residues. The CDR3 loop reads CASSGLAGAGETQYF. As DNA, the CDR3 is TGTGCCAGCTCAGGACTAGCGGGAGCTGGGGAGACCCAGTACTTC. The whole variable domain, remainder taken from reference TRBV18 and TRBJ2-5, is NAGVMQNPRHLVRRRGQEARLRCSPMKGHSHVYWYRQLPEEGLKFMVYLQKENIIDESGMPKERFSAEFPKEGPSILRIQQVVRGDSAAYFCASSGLAGAGETQYFGPGTRLLVL.

The V call is TRBV27, the J call TRBJ1-2, with TRBD1 as a possible D gene (5 bases). Germline CDR1 and CDR2: MNHEY and SMNVEV (reference sequence). The CDR3 has 15 residues. The V gene lost 2 bases and the J gene lost 4 bases, with 14 bases spanning the gap. The CDR3 DNA reads as TGTGCCAGCAGTTTACGTTGGCAGGGTCCCTATGGCTACACCTTC. It yields the protein CASSLRWQGPYGYTF.

The chain combines TRBV29-1 with TRBJ2-7; weak D call: TRBD2 (6 bases). This CDR3 contains 12 residues. V lost 7 bases and J 2 bases, leaving 12 bases between the germline ends. The germline V gene encodes CDR1 SQVTM and CDR2 ANQGSEA. Here the CDR3 DNA reads TGCAGCGCGGGGGACGGGACCTACGAGCAGTACTTC. It encodes CSAGDGTYEQYF.

The chain carries TRBV6-6 and TRBJ1-6; 8 bases agree with TRBD1. J lost 9 bases, V lost 7 bases, and 5 bases had no gene match. Germline V CDR1 and CDR2: MNHNY, SVGAGI (reference sequence). This CDR3 contains 13 residues. The CDR3 here is CASIGQGGSPLHF. As DNA, the CDR3 is TGTGCCAGCATAGGACAGGGAGGTTCACCCCTCCACTTT.

As for this clone: The sample has other DNA sequences that encode this CDR3 too. The rearrangement uses TRBV5-1 and TRBJ2-3, with TRBD2 matching over 11 bases. Germline CDR1 reads SGHRS; CDR2 reads YFSETQ. The CDR3 consists of 15 residues. V shed 4 bases and J 2 bases; nucleotides not matched to a gene: 3. The DNA for the CDR3 is TGCGCCAGCAGCCAACTAGCGGGGGACACAGATACGCAGTATTTT. Translating it yields CASSQLAGDTDTQYF.

This clone appeared a single time. The rearrangement uses TRBV5-1 and TRBJ2-3; TRBD1 matches 9 bases. Germline V lookup: CDR1 SGHRS, CDR2 YFSETQ. J gave up 4 bases and V 1 base, and 10 bases lay outside the gene matches. The CDR3 is 17 residues long. DNA for the CDR3: TGCGCCAGCAGCTTGCACGACAGGGGGTTAGCGGCAGATACGCAGTATTTT. Its protein product is CASSLHDRGLAADTQYF.

The V and J genes are TRBV9 and TRBJ1-2, with D hard to call. V was clipped by 0 bases and J by 3 bases, with 12 bases between them. This CDR3 contains 15 residues. Germline CDR1 and CDR2: SGDLS and YYNGEE. The CDR3 DNA is TGTGCCAGCAGCGTAGTTGCGGGGATTGACTATGGCTACACCTTC. It translates to CASSVVAGIDYGYTF.

The rearrangement links TRBV6-5 to TRBJ1-3; weak D call: TRBD1 (6 bases). CDR1 is MNHEY and CDR2 is SVGAGI in the germline V gene. The length of the CDR3 is 14 residues. V gave up 6 bases and J gave up 4 bases, with 13 bases separating them. The CDR3 loop is CASRMTGGGNTIYF. CDR3 bases: TGTGCCAGCAGAATGACAGGTGGCGGAAACACCATATATTTT.

The V gene is TRBV4-2, the J gene TRBJ1-1; D call uncertain. Germline V CDR1 and CDR2: LGHNA, YNFKEQ. Trimming cost V 6 bases and J 4 bases, with 12 bases left between them. The CDR3 covers 13 residues. In nucleotides, the CDR3 is TGTGCCAGCAGTATTCCGGGGATCACTGAAGCTTTCTTT. Translation: CASSIPGITEAFF.

The rearrangement links TRBV12-3 or TRBV12-4 to TRBJ2-1; possible D gene TRBD1, 6 bases. The CDR3 contains 12 residues. The V and J ends lost 7 bases and 7 bases respectively, with 11 bases between them. The CDR3 protein is CASTTGFNEQFF. The CDR3, as DNA: TGTGCCAGCACTACAGGGTTTAATGAGCAGTTCTTC.

The CDR3 DNA reads TGTGCCAGTAGTCAGAGGTCTTTTTCACCCCTCCACTTT. Its translation is CASSQRSFSPLHF. V and J are TRBV19 and TRBJ1-6; D is unclear. V was cut by 5 bases and J by 9 bases, with 11 bases left in between. This CDR3 is 13 amino acids long. Germline values: CDR1 LNHDA, CDR2 SQIVND (reference sequence). The whole variable domain, remainder taken from reference TRBV19 and TRBJ1-6, is DGGITQSPKYLFRKEGQNVTLSCEQNLNHDAMYWYRQDPGQGLRLIYYSQIVNDFQKGDIAEGYSVSREKKESFPLTVTSAQKNPTAFYLCASSQRSFSPLHFGNGTRLTVT.

This chain links TRBV6-2 or TRBV6-3 with TRBJ2-1; D gene uncertain. The CDR3 extends over 14 amino acids. V was shortened by 5 bases and J by 0 bases, with 8 bases between the two germline ends. Germline V lookup: CDR1 MNHEY, CDR2 SVGEGT. CDR3 sequence (DNA): TGTGCCAGCAGTAAGCGAACCTCCTACAATGAGCAGTTCTTC. Translating it yields CASSKRTSYNEQFF.

The chain employs TRBV7-2 and TRBJ2-7, with D unresolved. Germline V CDR1 and CDR2: SGHTA, FQGNSA. The V end was cut by 6 bases, the J end by 3 bases, with 9 bases between. CDR3 length: 12 residues. This CDR3 reads CASSYTSYEQYF. The CDR3 DNA follows: TGTGCCAGCAGTTACACCAGCTACGAGCAGTACTTC.

The count of this clone is one. The chain employs TRBV5-1 and TRBJ2-1; TRBD2 aligns across 10 bases. CDR1 is SGHRS, CDR2 YFSETQ, per germline. The CDR3 contains 15 residues. V was clipped by 0 bases and J by 9 bases; unmatched bases: 6. The CDR3 coding sequence is TGCGCCAGCAGCTTGGCTAGCGGGAGCCTAGGTGAGCAGTTCTTC. Translation gives CASSLASGSLGEQFF.

This rearrangement joins TRBV10-3 to TRBJ2-4; weak D call: TRBD2 (6 bases). CDR3 length: 17 residues. CDR1 and CDR2 from the germline V gene are ENHRY and SYGVKD. Trimming left V 3 bases short and J 0 bases short, with 15 bases between. Here the CDR3 DNA reads TGTGCCATCAGTGAATTTGTAGGTAGCGGAGCCAAAAACATTCAGTACTTC. Protein product: CAISEFVGSGAKNIQYF.

The CDR3 is CAWNLGAVAFF. The CDR3, as DNA: TGTGCCTGGAATCTAGGGGCAGTTGCTTTCTTT. The chain carries TRBV30 and TRBJ1-1; D perhaps matches TRBD1 (5 bases). The germline V gene encodes CDR1 GTSNPN and CDR2 SVGIG (reference sequence). The V gene lost 4 bases and the J gene lost 11 bases, with 14 bases spanning the gap. This CDR3 contains 11 residues. Combining the CDR3 with reference TRBV30 and TRBJ1-1 gives the whole variable domain SQTIHQWPATLVQPVGSPLSLECTVEGTSNPNLYWYRQAAGRGLQLLFYSVGIGQISSEVPQNLSASRPQDRQFILSSKKLLLSDSGFYLCAWNLGAVAFFGQGTRLTVV.

CDR3 nucleotide sequence: TGTGCCACCAGCAGGGAGACAGGGGAGATCTACGAGCAGTACTTC. Protein sequence: CATSRETGEIYEQYF. The chain uses TRBV15 and TRBJ2-7, with TRBD1 matching over 8 bases. The CDR3 spans 15 residues. Unmatched junction bases numbered 7, after V lost 3 bases and J lost 3 bases. Germline lookup yields CDR1 LNHNV and CDR2 YYDKDF (reference sequence).

Only one count was recorded for this clone. V gene TRBV19 combines with J gene TRBJ1-1, with no clear D. The CDR3 runs to 14 residues. The germline V gene has CDR1 LNHDA and CDR2 SQIVND (reference sequence). Trimming pared 9 bases from V and 3 bases from J, leaving 17 bases between. CDR3 loop: CASVHKKRDTEAFF. The CDR3 coding sequence is TGTGCCAGCGTTCACAAAAAGAGGGACACTGAAGCTTTCTTT.

The sample holds a few counts of this clone. The V call is TRBV25-1, the J call TRBJ1-1; D gene unclear. The CDR3 consists of 15 residues. Germline-derived CDR1 and CDR2 are MGHDK and SYGVNS. V was trimmed by 6 bases and J by 1 base, leaving 15 bases between them. CDR3 sequence (DNA): TGTGCCAGCAGGGTCCCAGGCAGTCAGAACACTGAAGCTTTCTTT. Residues: CASRVPGSQNTEAFF.

CDR3 residues: CASRLEGTSVNYEQYF. The CDR3 DNA sequence: TGTGCCAGCAGATTGGAGGGTACTAGCGTAAACTACGAGCAGTACTTC. The chain carries TRBV11-2 and TRBJ2-7, with 7 bases aligning to TRBD2. CDR1 is SGHAT and CDR2 is FQNNGV in the germline V gene. The CDR3 sequence is 16 residues long. Trimming cost V 6 bases and J 3 bases; bases outside gene matches: 14.

The chain links TRBV24-1 to TRBJ2-5, with D perhaps matching TRBD1 (5 bases). Looked up from germline, CDR1 is KGHDR and CDR2 is SFDVKD. The length of the CDR3 is 16 residues. The ends were cut back, 4 bases at V and 1 base at J, with 15 bases in the middle. CDR3: CATSDPGSSIQETQYF. The CDR3 bases are TGTGCCACCAGTGACCCAGGGTCGTCAATCCAAGAGACCCAGTACTTC.

The chain links TRBV4-3 to TRBJ2-1, with D possibly matching TRBD2 (6 bases). Per germline, CDR1 LGHNA and CDR2 YSLEER. V shed 0 bases and J shed 7 bases, with 19 bases lying between them. The CDR3 consists of 17 residues. CDR3 sequence reads: CASSQDRAGLVVNEQFF. The DNA for the CDR3 is TGCGCCAGCAGCCAAGATCGGGCGGGACTGGTAGTGAATGAGCAGTTCTTC.

This chain uses TRBV19 with TRBJ2-7; 9 bases align to TRBD1. This CDR3 spans 14 amino acids. Germline trimming cut 6 bases from V and 2 bases from J; bases unmatched to any gene: 5. CDR1 is LNHDA and CDR2 is SQIVND in the germline V gene (reference sequence). CDR3 sequence (DNA): TGTGCCAGTAGCCGGACAGGGGATACCTACGAGCAGTACTTC. Encoded protein: CASSRTGDTYEQYF.

The chain links TRBV27 to TRBJ2-1; D is possibly TRBD1 (6 bases). Looked up from germline, CDR1 is MNHEY and CDR2 is SMNVEV (reference sequence). Deletions cut 1 base from V and 4 bases from J, with 11 bases between. The CDR3 sequence is 15 residues long. The CDR3 DNA reads TGTGCCAGCAGTTTATGGGACCAGGGGTACAATGAGCAGTTCTTC. Translation gives CASSLWDQGYNEQFF.

The genes are TRBV7-9 and TRBJ2-2; possible D gene TRBD1, 5 bases. The CDR3 loop spans 12 amino acids. The V end lost 7 bases, the J end lost 6 bases, and 9 bases lay between the germline ends. Per the germline V gene, CDR1 is SEHNR and CDR2 is FQNEAQ (reference sequence). The CDR3 sequence is CASNFRAGELFF. DNA of the CDR3: TGTGCCAGCAACTTCAGGGCCGGGGAGCTGTTTTTT.

About this clone itself: This sample also contains other DNA sequences that code for the same CDR3. The V gene is TRBV19, the J gene TRBJ2-7; TRBD2 aligns across 12 bases. The CDR3 extends over 14 amino acids. CDR1 and CDR2 from the germline V gene are LNHDA and SQIVND (reference sequence). J was trimmed by 4 bases and V by 4 bases; bases with no gene match: 2. CDR3 loop: CASSTTSGSYEQYF. CDR3 DNA: TGTGCCAGTAGTACGACTAGCGGGAGTTACGAGCAGTACTTC. The variable domain in full, with the rest retrieved from reference TRBV19 and TRBJ2-7, is DGGITQSPKYLFRKEGQNVTLSCEQNLNHDAMYWYRQDPGQGLRLIYYSQIVNDFQKGDIAEGYSVSREKKESFPLTVTSAQKNPTAFYLCASSTTSGSYEQYFGPGTRLTVT.